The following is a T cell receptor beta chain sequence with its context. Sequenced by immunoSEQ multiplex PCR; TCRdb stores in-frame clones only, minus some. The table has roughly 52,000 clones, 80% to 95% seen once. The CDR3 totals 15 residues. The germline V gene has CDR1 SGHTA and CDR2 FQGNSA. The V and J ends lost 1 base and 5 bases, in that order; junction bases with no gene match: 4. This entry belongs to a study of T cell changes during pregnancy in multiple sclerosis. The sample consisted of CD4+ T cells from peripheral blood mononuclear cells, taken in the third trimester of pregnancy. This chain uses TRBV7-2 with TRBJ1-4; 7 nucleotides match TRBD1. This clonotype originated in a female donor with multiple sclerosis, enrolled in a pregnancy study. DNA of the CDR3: TGTGCCAGCAGCTTAGGACCAGGGGGAAATGAAAAACTGTTTTTT. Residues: CASSLGPGGNEKLFF.